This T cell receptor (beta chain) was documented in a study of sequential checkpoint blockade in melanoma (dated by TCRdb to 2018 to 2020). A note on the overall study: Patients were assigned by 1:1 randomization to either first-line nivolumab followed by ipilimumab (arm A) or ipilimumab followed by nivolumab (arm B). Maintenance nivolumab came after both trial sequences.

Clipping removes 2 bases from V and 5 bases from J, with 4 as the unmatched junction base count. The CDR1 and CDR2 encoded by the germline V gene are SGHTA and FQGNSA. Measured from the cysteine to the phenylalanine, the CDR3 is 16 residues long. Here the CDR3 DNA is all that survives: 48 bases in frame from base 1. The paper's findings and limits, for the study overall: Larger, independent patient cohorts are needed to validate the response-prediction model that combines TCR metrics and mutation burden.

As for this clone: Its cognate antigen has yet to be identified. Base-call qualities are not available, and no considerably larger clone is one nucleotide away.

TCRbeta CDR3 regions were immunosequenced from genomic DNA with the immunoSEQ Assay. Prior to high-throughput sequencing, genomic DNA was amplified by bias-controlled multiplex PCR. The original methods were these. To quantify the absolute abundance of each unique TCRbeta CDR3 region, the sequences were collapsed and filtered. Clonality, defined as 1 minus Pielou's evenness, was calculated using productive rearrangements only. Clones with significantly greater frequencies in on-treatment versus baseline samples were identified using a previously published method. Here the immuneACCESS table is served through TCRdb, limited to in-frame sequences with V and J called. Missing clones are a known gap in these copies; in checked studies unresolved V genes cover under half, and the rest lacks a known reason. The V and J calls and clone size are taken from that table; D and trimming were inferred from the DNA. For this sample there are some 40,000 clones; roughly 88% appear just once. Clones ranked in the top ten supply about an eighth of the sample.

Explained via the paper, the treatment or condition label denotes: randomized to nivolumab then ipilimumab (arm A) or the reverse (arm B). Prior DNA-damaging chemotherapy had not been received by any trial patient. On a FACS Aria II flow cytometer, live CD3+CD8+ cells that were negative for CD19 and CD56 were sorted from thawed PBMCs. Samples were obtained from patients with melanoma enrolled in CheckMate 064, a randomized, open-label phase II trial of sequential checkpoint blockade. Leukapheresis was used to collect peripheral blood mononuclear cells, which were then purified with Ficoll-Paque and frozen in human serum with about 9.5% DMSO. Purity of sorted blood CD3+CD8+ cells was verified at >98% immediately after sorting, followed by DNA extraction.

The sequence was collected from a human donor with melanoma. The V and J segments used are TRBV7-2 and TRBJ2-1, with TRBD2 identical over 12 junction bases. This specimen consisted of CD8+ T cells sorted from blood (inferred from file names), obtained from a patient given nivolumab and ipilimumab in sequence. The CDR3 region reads CASSLKGLAGNNEQFF. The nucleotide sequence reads TGTGCCAGCAGCTTAAAAGGACTAGCGGGAAACAATGAGCAGTTCTTC.